This T cell receptor beta chain was recovered during a study of CD8 T cells in Susac syndrome. In the study overall: Patients with Susac syndrome had blood drawn and were at that point therapy-naive, on corticosteroids, or on intravenous immunoglobulin alone.

RNA amounts of roughly 0.45 to 1 ug underwent reverse transcription with random hexamers. It was immunoSEQ multiplex PCR that amplified TCR beta CDR3 across 54 Vbeta and 13 Jbeta. TCRdb recomputed calls from the immunoSEQ multiplex PCR reads with MiXCR, one row per CDR3 protein. The data hold under 95,000 distinct CDR3 sequences, with just under 95% observed a single time. V dropped 2 bases and J dropped 0 bases, with 8 bases sitting between them. Looked up from germline, CDR1 is ENHRY and CDR2 is SYGVKD. The CDR3 loop spans 15 amino acids. The study sequenced TCR beta in blood CD8+ and CD4+ T cells. While CD8+ and CD4+ T cells were isolated negatively, TEMRA cells were enriched by FACS.

The source is a human donor with Susac syndrome. The chain links TRBV10-3 to TRBJ1-5; D may be TRBD1 (6 bases). Sequencing used CD4+ T cells from PBMCs. The CDR3 region has the DNA TGTGCCATCAGTGAGGGACAGAGTAGCAATCAGCCCCAGCATTTT. It is translated as CAISEGQSSNQPQHF.